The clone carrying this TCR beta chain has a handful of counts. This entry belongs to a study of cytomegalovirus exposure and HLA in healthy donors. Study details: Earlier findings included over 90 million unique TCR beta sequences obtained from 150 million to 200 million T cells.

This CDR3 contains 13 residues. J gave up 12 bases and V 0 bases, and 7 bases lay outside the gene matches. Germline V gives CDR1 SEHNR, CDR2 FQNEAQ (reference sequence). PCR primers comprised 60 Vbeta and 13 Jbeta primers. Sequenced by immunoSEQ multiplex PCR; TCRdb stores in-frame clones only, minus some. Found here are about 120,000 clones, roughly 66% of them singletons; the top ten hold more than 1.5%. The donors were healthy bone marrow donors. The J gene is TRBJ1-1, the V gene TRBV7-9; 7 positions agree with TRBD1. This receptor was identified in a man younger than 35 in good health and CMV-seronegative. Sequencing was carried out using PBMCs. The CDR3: CASSLAGQPDPFF. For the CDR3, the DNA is TGTGCCAGCAGCTTAGCGGGACAGCCAGACCCTTTCTTT.